This T cell receptor beta chain was sequenced during a study of regulatory T cells in long-lasting Graves disease. Construction of the TCR beta libraries employed iRepertoire HTBI primers in conjunction with Arm-PCR of CDR3 regions. TCRdb independently ran MiXCR on the multiplex PCR reads; one entry per CDR3 protein. Of roughly 400,000 distinct CDR3 sequences in the sample, 20% to 25% were seen once. Trimming removed 0 bases at V and 5 bases at J, with 12 bases between. The V gene's germline CDR1 is SGDLS and CDR2 YYNGEE. The CDR3 is 14 residues long. This clonotype has ten or more counts. Sample time point: persistent/refractory GD, antithyroid drugs over 5 years with positive TRAb. PBMC RNA was the source of the TCR library.

The specimen was peripheral blood mononuclear cells (PBMCs), collected when the disease was refractory, from a patient treated with antithyroid drugs. This sequence originates from a female donor with Graves disease. This sequence joins TRBV9 and TRBJ2-7; D remains unclear. The CDR3 region is CASSVGSTANEQYF. In DNA, the CDR3 is TGTGCCAGCAGCGTAGGCAGCACCGCGAACGAGCAGTACTTC.